Presented here are 17 T cell receptor beta chains from one specimen sequenced in a study of T cell responses to AZD1222 COVID-19 vaccine. TCRdb's copy holds only in-frame clones and misses some; the assay was immunoSEQ multiplex PCR. The data hold approximately 100,000 clones, with around nine tenths observed a single time. Sample: peripheral blood, taken on day 0 of AZD1222 vaccination. Every receptor here comes from an adult in good health.

The chain employs TRBV28 and TRBJ2-7; D may be TRBD1 (6 bases). Germline V gene data show CDR1 as MDHEN and CDR2 as SYDVKM. V lost 5 bases to trimming and J lost 9 bases, with 23 bases between them. This CDR3 is 15 amino acids long. The CDR3 loop reads CASSTATGTRRRQYF. Written as DNA, the CDR3 is TGTGCCAGCAGTACGGCAACAGGGACAAGACGGAGGCAGTACTTC.

V gene TRBV7-6 combines with J gene TRBJ1-3; D is ambiguous. The CDR3 runs 18 residues. The germline V gene has CDR1 SGHVS and CDR2 FNYEAQ. V was pared by 5 bases and J by 0 bases, with 20 bases between. The CDR3 sequence is CASSRNMPGPSSGNTIYF. The CDR3 DNA follows: TGTGCCAGCAGCCGCAATATGCCCGGGCCTAGCTCTGGAAACACCATATATTTT. The full variable domain, rest sourced from reference TRBV7-6 and TRBJ1-3, is GAGVSQSPRYKVTKRGQDVALRCDPISGHVSLYWYRQALGQGPEFLTYFNYEAQQDKSGLPNDRFSAERPEGSISTLTIQRTEQRDSAMYRCASSRNMPGPSSGNTIYFGEGSWLTVV.

The chain joins TRBV2 to TRBJ2-7; a weak D match, TRBD2 (6 bases). The CDR3 spans 14 residues. Trimming pared 7 bases from V and 0 bases from J, leaving 13 bases between. Germline CDR1 is SNHLY and CDR2 is FYNNEI. As DNA, the CDR3 is TGTGCCAGCACTGGGACTCAGAGCTCCTACGAGCAGTACTTC. Protein product: CASTGTQSSYEQYF.

The V gene is TRBV6-5, the J gene TRBJ1-5; TRBD1 matches at 7 bases. The V gene end was trimmed by 6 bases and the J gene end by 5 bases; junction bases not matched to a gene: 10. Germline values: CDR1 MNHEY, CDR2 SVGAGI. The CDR3 covers 15 residues. The CDR3 loop reads CASSPGGSWDQPQHF. CDR3 bases: TGTGCCAGCAGCCCAGGGGGGAGCTGGGATCAGCCCCAGCATTTT.

The chain couples TRBV5-5 to TRBJ2-7; 7 bases fit TRBD2. This CDR3 has 17 residues. Germline loops: CDR1 SGHKS, CDR2 YYEKEE (reference sequence). Losses at the gene ends were 4 bases for V and 1 base for J; bases not matched to a gene: 14. This CDR3 is CASSPLAGRILSYEQYF. In nucleotides, the CDR3 is TGTGCCAGCAGCCCTTTAGCGGGCAGGATCCTTTCCTACGAGCAGTACTTC. The variable domain in full, with the rest retrieved from reference TRBV5-5 and TRBJ2-7, is DAGVTQSPTHLIKTRGQQVTLRCSPISGHKSVSWYQQVLGQGPQFIFQYYEKEERGRGNFPDRFSARQFPNYSSELNVNALLLGDSALYLCASSPLAGRILSYEQYFGPGTRLTVT.

The rearrangement uses TRBV11-2 and TRBJ2-7, with D perhaps being TRBD1 or TRBD2 (5 bases each). The CDR3 totals 15 residues. V lost 4 bases, J lost 2 bases, and 15 bases lay in between. CDR1 and CDR2 from the germline V gene are SGHAT and FQNNGV. CDR3 DNA sequence: TGTGCCAGCAGCTCGGGACGGGCGGTGGCCTACGAGCAGTACTTC. Its protein is CASSSGRAVAYEQYF.

This chain uses TRBV6-5 with TRBJ2-3; possibly TRBD2 for D (5 bases). The germline V gene encodes CDR1 MNHEY and CDR2 SVGAGI. CDR3 size: 16 residues. Trimming stripped 2 bases from V and 0 bases from J, with 12 bases between. CDR3 DNA sequence: TGTGCCAGCAGTTACCAGAGCGGCACTAGCACAGATACGCAGTATTTT. Its protein is CASSYQSGTSTDTQYF.

The sample holds a few counts of this clone. The chain couples TRBV7-9 to TRBJ1-6; the match to TRBD1 covers 8 bases. Germline loops: CDR1 SEHNR, CDR2 FQNEAQ (reference sequence). CDR3 length equals 12 residues. DNA for the CDR3: TGTGCAGCGGACAGGGAAGGTTCACCCCTCCACTTT. Its protein is CAADREGSPLHF.

V gene TRBV5-1 combines with J gene TRBJ1-1; no reliable D call. This CDR3 is 14 amino acids long. The germline CDR1 and CDR2 sequences are SGHRS and YFSETQ. Trimming stripped 1 base from V and 0 bases from J, with 7 bases between. CDR3 sequence: CASSLMGMNTEAFF. The CDR3 region has the DNA TGCGCCAGCAGCTTGATGGGTATGAACACTGAAGCTTTCTTT.

This rearrangement joins TRBV7-2 to TRBJ1-1, with TRBD1 as a possible D gene (6 bases). Germline-derived CDR1 and CDR2 are SGHTA and FQGNSA. The CDR3 contains 14 residues. V lost 4 bases to trimming and J lost 1 base, with 10 bases between them. The CDR3 DNA reads TGTGCCAGCAGCTCTGAACAGGGGAACACTGAAGCTTTCTTT. This codes for CASSSEQGNTEAFF.

The chain links TRBV4-3 to TRBJ1-1, with a weak D call TRBD1 (6 bases). This CDR3 comprises 15 residues. CDR1 LGHNA and CDR2 YSLEER come from the germline V gene. V lost 1 base and J lost 0, with 9 bases in between. The CDR3 nucleotides are TGCGCCAGCAGCCAAGGGACAGTCATGAACACTGAAGCTTTCTTT. This codes for CASSQGTVMNTEAFF.

The table lists this clone with a count of one. The J gene is TRBJ1-3, the V gene TRBV7-6; TRBD1 might be the D (5 bases). V lost 4 bases and J lost 0, with 13 bases in between. The CDR3 covers 16 residues. Germline V gives CDR1 SGHVS, CDR2 FNYEAQ. The CDR3 reads CASSSSPGGSGNTIYF. The CDR3 DNA reads as TGTGCCAGCAGCTCTAGCCCGGGGGGCTCTGGAAACACCATATATTTT.

The rearrangement joins TRBV19 to TRBJ2-5, with 10 bases matching TRBD2. V trimming: 5 bases; J trimming: 4 bases; junction bases outside the gene matches: 10. CDR1 is LNHDA, CDR2 SQIVND, per germline (reference sequence). There are 16 residues in the CDR3. In nucleotides, the CDR3 is TGTGCCAGTAGTGCCACCCTTAGCGGGGGGAGAGAGACCCAGTACTTC. Translated: CASSATLSGGRETQYF.

The chain joins TRBV4-3 to TRBJ2-1; D perhaps matches TRBD1 (5 bases). Germline assignment: CDR1 LGHNA and CDR2 YSLEER. The CDR3 extends over 14 amino acids. Trimming removed 0 bases from V and 13 bases from J, with 16 bases in between. CDR3 loop: CASSQDPLRGLQFF. CDR3 nucleotides: TGCGCCAGCAGCCAAGATCCCTTAAGGGGTCTACAGTTCTTC.

The gene calls are TRBV7-9 and TRBJ1-1; D ambiguous. The V end was cut by 4 bases, the J end by 1 base, with 10 bases between. Per germline, CDR1 SEHNR and CDR2 FQNEAQ (reference sequence). The CDR3 spans 14 residues. CDR3 DNA: TGTGCCAGCAGCTCCTACCCACAGAACACTGAAGCTTTCTTT. Translating it yields CASSSYPQNTEAFF. The variable domain in full, completed from reference TRBV7-9 and TRBJ1-1, reads DTGVSQNPRHKITKRGQNVTFRCDPISEHNRLYWYRQTLGQGPEFLTYFQNEAQLEKSRLLSDRFSAERPKGSFSTLEIQRTEQGDSAMYLCASSSYPQNTEAFFGQGTRLTVV.

This sequence joins TRBV6-5 and TRBJ1-2; D may be TRBD1 (5 bases). Between the trimmed V and J ends, which lost 0 bases and 7 bases, there was a span of 15 bases. CDR3 length: 15 residues. Germline loops: CDR1 MNHEY, CDR2 SVGAGI. The CDR3 nucleotides are TGTGCCAGCAGTTACTCCGGCAGCCGGAGGGGTGGCTACACCTTC. It codes for CASSYSGSRRGGYTF.

The rearrangement joins TRBV9 to TRBJ2-3; 9 bases agree with TRBD1. Germline V gene sequence: CDR1 SGDLS, CDR2 YYNGEE. The CDR3 runs to 14 residues. V was pared by 4 bases and J by 5 bases, with 5 bases of the junction left unmatched. The DNA of the CDR3 is TGTGCCAGCAGCAGGACAGGGGTGGTAGATACGCAGTATTTT. Amino acids: CASSRTGVVDTQYF.